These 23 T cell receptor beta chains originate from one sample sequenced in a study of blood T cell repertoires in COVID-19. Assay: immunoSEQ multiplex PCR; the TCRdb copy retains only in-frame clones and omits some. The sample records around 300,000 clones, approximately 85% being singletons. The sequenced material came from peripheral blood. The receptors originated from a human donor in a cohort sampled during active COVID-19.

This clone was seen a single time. CDR3 residues: CASSAGGLQRTEAFF. CDR3 nucleotides: TGTGCCAGCAGCGCGGGGGGACTACAGCGCACTGAAGCTTTCTTT. The chain couples TRBV9 to TRBJ1-1; possible D gene TRBD1, 5 bases. V lost 3 bases to trimming and J lost 4 bases, with 16 bases between them. This CDR3 spans 15 amino acids. Germline CDR1 and CDR2: SGDLS and YYNGEE. Full variable domain (rest looked up from reference TRBV9 and TRBJ1-1): DSGVTQTPKHLITATGQRVTLRCSPRSGDLSVYWYQQSLDQGLQFLIQYYNGEERAKGNILERFSAQQFPDLHSELNLSSLELGDSALYFCASSAGGLQRTEAFFGQGTRLTVV.

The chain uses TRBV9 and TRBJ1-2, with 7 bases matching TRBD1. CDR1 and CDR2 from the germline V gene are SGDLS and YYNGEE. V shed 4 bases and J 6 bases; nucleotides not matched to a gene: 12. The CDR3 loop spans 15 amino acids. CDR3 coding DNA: TGTGCCAGCAGCCCCTCACTAACAGGGGTCGATGGCTACACCTTC. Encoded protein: CASSPSLTGVDGYTF.

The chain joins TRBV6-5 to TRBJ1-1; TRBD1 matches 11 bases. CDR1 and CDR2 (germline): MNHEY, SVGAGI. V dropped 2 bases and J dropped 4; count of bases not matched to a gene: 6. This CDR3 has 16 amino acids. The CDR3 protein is CASSYRQGQGGTEAFF. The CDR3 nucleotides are TGTGCCAGCAGTTACCGGCAGGGACAGGGGGGCACTGAAGCTTTCTTT.

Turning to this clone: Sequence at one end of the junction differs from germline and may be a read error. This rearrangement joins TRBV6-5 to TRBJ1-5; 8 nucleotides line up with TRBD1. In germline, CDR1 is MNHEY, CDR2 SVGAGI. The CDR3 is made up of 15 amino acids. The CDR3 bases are TGTGCCAGCATTCCCCGGGCAGGGGGCAACCAGCCCCAGCATTTT. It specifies CASIPRAGGNQPQHF.

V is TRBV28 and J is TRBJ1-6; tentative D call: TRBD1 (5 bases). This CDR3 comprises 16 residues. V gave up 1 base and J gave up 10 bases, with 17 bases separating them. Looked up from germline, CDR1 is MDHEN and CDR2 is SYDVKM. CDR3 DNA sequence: TGTGCCAGCAGTTTATCTCCCCCGGACATATCGTCACCCCTCCACTTT. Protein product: CASSLSPPDISSPLHF.

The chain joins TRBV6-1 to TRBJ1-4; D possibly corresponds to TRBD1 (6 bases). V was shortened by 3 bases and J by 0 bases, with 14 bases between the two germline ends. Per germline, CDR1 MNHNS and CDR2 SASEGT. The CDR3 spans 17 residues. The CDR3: CASSDRGPIATNEKLFF. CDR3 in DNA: TGTGCCAGCAGTGACAGGGGCCCCATTGCAACTAATGAAAAACTGTTTTTT.

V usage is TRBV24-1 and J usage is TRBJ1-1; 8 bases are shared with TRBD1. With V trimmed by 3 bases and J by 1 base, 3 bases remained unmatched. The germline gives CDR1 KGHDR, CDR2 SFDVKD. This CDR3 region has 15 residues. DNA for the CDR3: TGTGCCACCAGTGATCCCGGGACAGGGAACACTGAAGCTTTCTTT. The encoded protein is CATSDPGTGNTEAFF.

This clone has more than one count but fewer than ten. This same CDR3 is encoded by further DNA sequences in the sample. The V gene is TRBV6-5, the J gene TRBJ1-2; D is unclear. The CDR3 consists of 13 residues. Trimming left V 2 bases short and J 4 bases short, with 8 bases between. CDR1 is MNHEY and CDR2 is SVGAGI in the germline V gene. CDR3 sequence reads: CASSYGGSYGYTF. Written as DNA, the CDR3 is TGTGCCAGCAGTTACGGAGGGAGCTATGGCTACACCTTC.

CDR3 DNA: TGCAGCGTTGAGGCCTTGGGGGGGGCCTCCTCCTACAATGAGCAGTTCTTC. Translated, it gives CSVEALGGASSYNEQFF. The chain links TRBV29-1 to TRBJ2-1; D is possibly TRBD2 (7 bases). V lost 3 bases to trimming and J lost 0 bases, with 18 bases between them. CDR1 and CDR2 from the germline V gene are SQVTM and ANQGSEA. This CDR3 is built from 17 residues.

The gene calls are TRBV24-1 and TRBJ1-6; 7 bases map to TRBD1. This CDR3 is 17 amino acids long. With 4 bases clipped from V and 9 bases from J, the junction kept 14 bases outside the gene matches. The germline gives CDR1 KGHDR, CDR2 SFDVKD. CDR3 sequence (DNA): TGTGCCACCAGTGACCCCTTGACAGGGCTCGGGCGTTCACCCCTCCACTTT. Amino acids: CATSDPLTGLGRSPLHF.

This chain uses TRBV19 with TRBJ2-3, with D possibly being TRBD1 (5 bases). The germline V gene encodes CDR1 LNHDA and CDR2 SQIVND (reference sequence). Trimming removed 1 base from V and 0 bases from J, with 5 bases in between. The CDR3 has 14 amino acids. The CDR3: CASSIGQSTDTQYF. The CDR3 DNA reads TGTGCCAGTAGTATAGGACAGAGCACAGATACGCAGTATTTT.

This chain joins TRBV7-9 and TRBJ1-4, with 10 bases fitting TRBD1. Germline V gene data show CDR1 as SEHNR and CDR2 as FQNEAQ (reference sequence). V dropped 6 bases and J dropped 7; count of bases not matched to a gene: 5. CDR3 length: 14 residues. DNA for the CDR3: TGTGCCAGCAGGGTCGGACAGGGGGGTGAAAAACTGTTTTTT. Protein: CASRVGQGGEKLFF. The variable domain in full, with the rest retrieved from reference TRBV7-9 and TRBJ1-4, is DTGVSQNPRHKITKRGQNVTFRCDPISEHNRLYWYRQTLGQGPEFLTYFQNEAQLEKSRLLSDRFSAERPKGSFSTLEIQRTEQGDSAMYLCASRVGQGGEKLFFGSGTQLSVL.

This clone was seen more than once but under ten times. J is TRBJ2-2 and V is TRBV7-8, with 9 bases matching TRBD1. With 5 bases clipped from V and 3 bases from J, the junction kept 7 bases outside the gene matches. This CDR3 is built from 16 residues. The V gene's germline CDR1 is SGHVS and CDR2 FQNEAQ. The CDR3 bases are TGTGCCAGCAGCCCTCGGACAGGGGTTTACACCGGGGAGCTGTTTTTT. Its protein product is CASSPRTGVYTGELFF.

CDR3 sequence reads: CASRAGHNTGELFF. Here the CDR3 DNA reads TGTGCCAGCAGAGCCGGACACAACACCGGGGAGCTGTTTTTT. The chain couples TRBV5-5 to TRBJ2-2, with a weak D call TRBD1 (5 bases). CDR1 is SGHKS, CDR2 YYEKEE, per germline (reference sequence). This CDR3 is 14 amino acids long. V was cut by 5 bases and J by 2 bases, with 10 bases left in between.

CDR3 bases: TGTGCCAGCAGTTTAAAAGGGGGCACTGAAGCTTTCTTT. This translates into CASSLKGGTEAFF. The chain recombines TRBV12-3 or TRBV12-4 with TRBJ1-1, with D tentatively TRBD1 (6 bases). Trimming shortened V by 2 bases and J by 4 bases, and 8 bases separated the two germline ends. The CDR3 extends over 13 amino acids.

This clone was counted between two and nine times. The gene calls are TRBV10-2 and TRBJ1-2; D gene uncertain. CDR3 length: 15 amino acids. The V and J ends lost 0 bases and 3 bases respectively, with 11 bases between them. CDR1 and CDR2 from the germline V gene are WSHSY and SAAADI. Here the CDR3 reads CASSESVVGDYGYTF. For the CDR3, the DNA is TGCGCCAGCAGTGAGTCGGTTGTGGGAGACTATGGCTACACCTTC.

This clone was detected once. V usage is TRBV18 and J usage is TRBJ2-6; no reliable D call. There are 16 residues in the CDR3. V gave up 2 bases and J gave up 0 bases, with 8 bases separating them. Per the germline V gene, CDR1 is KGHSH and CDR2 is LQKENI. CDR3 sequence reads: CASSPTPSSGANVLTF. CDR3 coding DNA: TGTGCCAGCTCACCAACACCCAGCTCTGGGGCCAACGTCCTGACTTTC.

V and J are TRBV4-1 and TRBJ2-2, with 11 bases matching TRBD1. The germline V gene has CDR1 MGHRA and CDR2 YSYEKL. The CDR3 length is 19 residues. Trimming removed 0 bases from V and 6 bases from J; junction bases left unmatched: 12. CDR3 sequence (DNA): TGCGCCAGCAGCCAAGATCTTTGGAGGACAGGGGGCTGGGCCGGGGAGCTGTTTTTT. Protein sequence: CASSQDLWRTGGWAGELFF.

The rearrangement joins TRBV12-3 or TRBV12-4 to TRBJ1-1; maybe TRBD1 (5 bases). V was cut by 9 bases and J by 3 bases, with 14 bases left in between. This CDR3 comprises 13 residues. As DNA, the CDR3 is TGTGCCAGTACCGCCGGGGGGTACACTGAAGCTTTCTTT. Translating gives CASTAGGYTEAFF.

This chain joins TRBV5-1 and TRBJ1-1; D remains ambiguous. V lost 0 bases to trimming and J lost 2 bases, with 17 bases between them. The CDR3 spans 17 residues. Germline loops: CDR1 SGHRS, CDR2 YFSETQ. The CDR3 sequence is CASSLDIQVRRNTEAFF. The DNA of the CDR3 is TGCGCCAGCAGCTTGGATATCCAGGTCCGACGAAACACTGAAGCTTTCTTT. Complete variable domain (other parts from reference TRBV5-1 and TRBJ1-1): KAGVTQTPRYLIKTRGQQVTLSCSPISGHRSVSWYQQTPGQGLQFLFEYFSETQRNKGNFPGRFSGRQFSNSRSEMNVSTLELGDSALYLCASSLDIQVRRNTEAFFGQGTRLTVV.

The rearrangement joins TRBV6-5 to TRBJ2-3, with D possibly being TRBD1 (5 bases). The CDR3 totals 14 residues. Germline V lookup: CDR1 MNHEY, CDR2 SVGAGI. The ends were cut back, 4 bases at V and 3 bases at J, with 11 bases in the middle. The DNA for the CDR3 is TGTGCCAGCAGTTTACAGGTCGGGACAGATACGCAGTATTTT. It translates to CASSLQVGTDTQYF.

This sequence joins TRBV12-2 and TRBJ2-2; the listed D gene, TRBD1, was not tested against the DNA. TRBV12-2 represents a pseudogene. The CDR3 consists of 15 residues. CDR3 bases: TGTGCAAGTCGCCGGGGACAGGGGGAGTCCGGGGAGCTGTTTTTT. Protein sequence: CASRRGQGESGELFF.

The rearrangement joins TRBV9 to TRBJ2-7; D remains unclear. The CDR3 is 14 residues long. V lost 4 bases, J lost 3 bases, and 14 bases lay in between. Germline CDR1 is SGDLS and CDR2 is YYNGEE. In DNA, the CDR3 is TGTGCCAGCAGCCCGCGTCTAGGAGACTACGAGCAGTACTTC. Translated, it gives CASSPRLGDYEQYF.